These 12 T cell receptor beta chains share one sample of origin, sequenced in a study of vaccination and CD4 T cells after COVID-19. These receptors' antigens are unknown. Treatment here: roughly 10-day PBMC culture with coronavirus spike peptide pools or control peptides (ViraFEST assay). Sequenced with the Oncomine TCR Beta short-read assay was DNA taken from cultured CD4+ T cells. One entry per CDR3 protein, called by TCRdb with MiXCR from the PCR reads. Among 10,000 to 15,000 distinct CDR3 sequences listed, roughly 46% were seen once. Sequencing was performed on CD4+ T cells from blood, cultured in vitro, taken before SARS-CoV-2 vaccination. The source is a human donor who had recovered from COVID-19.

The chain links TRBV11-3 to TRBJ2-5; D perhaps matches TRBD1 (6 bases). The CDR3 contains 15 residues. V lost 1 base and J lost 5, with 14 bases in between. Germline loops: CDR1 SGHNT, CDR2 YENEEA. CDR3 residues: CASSLGGQFAETQYF. CDR3 nucleotides: TGTGCCAGCAGCTTAGGGGGGCAGTTCGCGGAGACCCAGTACTTC.

V is TRBV20-1 and J is TRBJ2-1; perhaps TRBD2 as D (6 bases). Germline CDR1 DFQATT, CDR2 SNEGSKA (reference sequence). V lost 6 bases to trimming and J lost 7 bases, with 19 bases between them. The CDR3 consists of 14 residues. In DNA, the CDR3 is TGCAGTGCAGAGGGACTGGTCGGGCAAAATGAGCAGTTCTTC. Translation: CSAEGLVGQNEQFF.

The V and J genes are TRBV20-1 and TRBJ1-5, with D unresolved. CDR1 is DFQATT and CDR2 is SNEGSKA in the germline V gene (reference sequence). Deletions cut 3 bases from V and 7 bases from J, with 13 bases between. The CDR3 spans 13 residues. CDR3 amino acids: CSASGLAHQPQHF. CDR3 nucleotide sequence: TGCAGTGCTAGTGGGCTAGCACACCAGCCCCAGCATTTT.

The chain links TRBV28 to TRBJ1-1; no clear D gene. Trimming stripped 1 base from V and 3 bases from J, with 6 bases between. Per germline, CDR1 MDHEN and CDR2 SYDVKM. There are 13 residues in the CDR3. The CDR3 sequence is CASSLYGYTEAFF. CDR3 nucleotide sequence: TGTGCCAGCAGTTTATATGGGTACACTGAAGCTTTCTTT.

The sample holds one count of this clonotype. The J gene is TRBJ2-7, the V gene TRBV6-2 or TRBV6-3; D may correspond to TRBD1 or TRBD2 (5 bases each). Germline V gene sequence: CDR1 MNHEY, CDR2 SVGEGT. The V end was cut by 0 bases, the J end by 3 bases, with 6 bases between. The CDR3 is 13 amino acids. The CDR3 nucleotides read TGTGCCAGCAGTTACTCGAGGGGCTACGAGCAGTACTTC. This translates into CASSYSRGYEQYF.

This clonotype came up a few times. The CDR3 DNA follows: TGCAGTGCTAGAGTCTTCTTACAGGGGAAGACGACTAACTATGGCTACACCTTC. This translates into CSARVFLQGKTTNYGYTF. The chain carries TRBV20-1 and TRBJ1-2, with 7 bases lining up with TRBD1. The CDR3 contains 18 residues. CDR1 is DFQATT, CDR2 SNEGSKA, per germline (reference sequence). V lost 1 base to trimming and J lost 0 bases; unmatched junction nucleotides: 14.

The V gene is TRBV5-4, the J gene TRBJ2-1, with 13 bases identical to TRBD2. V lost 4 bases and J lost 8; bases outside the gene matches: 12. Germline CDR1 is SGHNT and CDR2 is YYREEE (reference sequence). The CDR3 is made up of 17 amino acids. The CDR3 region is CASSKTSGRATFDEQFF. DNA of the CDR3: TGTGCCAGCAGCAAAACTAGCGGGAGGGCCACATTCGATGAGCAGTTCTTC.

This clonotype is labeled medium-sized (0.01 to 0.1%). V and J are TRBV15 and TRBJ1-2, with 7 nucleotides matching TRBD1. V shed 4 bases, J shed 8 bases, and the junction held 10 bases outside the gene matches. This CDR3 spans 14 amino acids. Looked up from germline, CDR1 is LNHNV and CDR2 is YYDKDF (reference sequence). The CDR3 nucleotides read TGTGCCACCAGCACCAGAATGACAGGGCAAGGCTACACCTTC. As protein: CATSTRMTGQGYTF.

This rearrangement joins TRBV5-1 to TRBJ1-6, with TRBD1 identical over 7 bases. Germline-derived CDR1 and CDR2 are SGHRS and YFSETQ. Trimming took 0 bases from V and 10 from J; bases not matched to a gene: 4. The CDR3 totals 14 residues. This CDR3 reads CASSLEGALSPLHF. The CDR3, as DNA: TGCGCCAGCAGCTTGGAGGGGGCTTTGTCACCCCTCCACTTT.

This clonotype appeared a few times. This chain uses TRBV6-2 or TRBV6-3 with TRBJ2-7, with D possibly matching TRBD2 (6 bases). Per the germline V gene, CDR1 is MNHEY and CDR2 is SVGEGT. The V end was cut by 8 bases, the J end by 2 bases, with 13 bases between. The CDR3 contains 13 residues. CDR3 sequence (DNA): TGTGCCAGCGGGGGACTTCTAGCCTACGAGCAGTACTTC. This translates into CASGGLLAYEQYF.

This sequence joins TRBV27 and TRBJ1-2; 10 bases line up with TRBD1. The V gene end was trimmed by 3 bases and the J gene end by 5 bases; junction bases not matched to a gene: 6. The CDR3 covers 15 residues. Germline-derived CDR1 and CDR2 are MNHEY and SMNVEV (reference sequence). The chain's CDR3 is CASSFFGTGEYGYTF. The CDR3 region has the DNA TGTGCCAGCAGTTTTTTCGGGACAGGGGAGTATGGCTACACCTTC.

The chain is built from TRBV20-1 and TRBJ2-7; D possibly matches TRBD1 or TRBD2 (5 bases each). The CDR3 totals 16 residues. The V gene lost 3 bases and the J gene lost 4 bases, with 22 bases spanning the gap. CDR1 is DFQATT, CDR2 SNEGSKA, per germline (reference sequence). CDR3 sequence reads: CSASSKGRLPGYEQYF. CDR3 coding DNA: TGCAGTGCTAGCTCTAAGGGGCGACTACCGGGGTACGAGCAGTACTTC.